These 20 T cell receptor beta chains came from one sample sequenced in a study of CD8 T cells in ankylosing spondylitis. Each CDR3 protein is one row after TCRdb ran MiXCR on the 5' RACE reads. The repertoire includes roughly 280,000 distinct CDR3 sequences, 20% of them detected once, and under 8.5% sits in the top ten. Sequenced input: blood, either unsorted or a sorted T cell fraction (not recorded which). The receptors originated from a male donor with ankylosing spondylitis or in good health (not recorded which).

V and J are TRBV12-3 or TRBV12-4 and TRBJ1-3; the D is unclear. V lost 5 bases, J lost 12 bases, and 14 bases lay in between. This CDR3 has 12 amino acids. The CDR3 protein is CASSGAGDGIYF. Written as DNA, the CDR3 is TGTGCCAGCAGTGGAGCAGGTGATGGCATATATTTT.

The rearrangement links TRBV3-1 to TRBJ1-1; D unresolved. The V and J ends lost 3 bases and 0 bases respectively, with 8 bases between them. Germline CDR1 reads LGHDT; CDR2 reads YNNKEL (reference sequence). The CDR3 is made up of 14 amino acids. CDR3 nucleotide sequence: TGTGCCAGCAGCCAGTTTTCAGTGAACACTGAAGCTTTCTTT. This gives the protein CASSQFSVNTEAFF.

This clonotype was seen many times. The chain uses TRBV12-3 or TRBV12-4 and TRBJ2-3; D ambiguous. Trimming left V 6 bases short and J 12 bases short, with 13 bases between. This CDR3 comprises 11 residues. CDR3 sequence reads: CASSPYILQYF. CDR3 sequence (DNA): TGTGCCAGCAGCCCTTACATTTTACAGTATTTT.

J is TRBJ2-5 and V is TRBV5-1; TRBD2 might be the D (5 bases). Germline assignment: CDR1 SGHRS and CDR2 YFSETQ. The CDR3 totals 16 residues. Between the trimmed V and J ends, which lost 0 bases and 0 bases, there was a span of 12 bases. In DNA, the CDR3 is TGCGCCAGCAGCTTGGTTTTAGCGAATAACCAAGAGACCCAGTACTTC. Translated: CASSLVLANNQETQYF. The full variable domain, its missing parts supplied by reference TRBV5-1 and TRBJ2-5, is KAGVTQTPRYLIKTRGQQVTLSCSPISGHRSVSWYQQTPGQGLQFLFEYFSETQRNKGNFPGRFSGRQFSNSRSEMNVSTLELGDSALYLCASSLVLANNQETQYFGPGTRLLVL.

This clonotype was observed a few times. This rearrangement joins TRBV5-8 to TRBJ2-4, with TRBD2 as a possible D gene (5 bases). Germline CDR1 SGHTS, CDR2 YDEGEE. The CDR3 extends over 12 amino acids. V lost 2 bases, J lost 6 bases, and 6 bases lay in between. DNA of the CDR3: TGTGCCAGCAGCTTCGGGATAAACATTCAGTACTTC. Protein: CASSFGINIQYF.

This clonotype was counted between two and nine times. This rearrangement joins TRBV20-1 to TRBJ1-4; D remains unclear. This CDR3 has 14 residues. Germline assignment: CDR1 DFQATT and CDR2 SNEGSKA (reference sequence). V was shortened by 0 bases and J by 2 bases, with 7 bases between the two germline ends. The chain's CDR3 is CSARDGRTNEKLFF. The CDR3 bases are TGCAGTGCTAGAGACGGACGGACTAATGAAAAACTGTTTTTT.

V and J are TRBV18 and TRBJ2-6; 8 bases match TRBD1. J lost 2 bases, V lost 3 bases, and 0 bases had no gene match. The CDR3 is 15 residues long. In germline, CDR1 is KGHSH, CDR2 LQKENI. The CDR3 DNA sequence: TGTGCCAGCTCACCGACAGGGGCTGGGGCCAACGTCCTGACTTTC. Amino acids: CASSPTGAGANVLTF.

This chain links TRBV11-2 with TRBJ2-7, with TRBD2 matching over 14 bases. The J segment lost 0 bases and the V segment lost 5 bases, leaving 6 bases of the junction unmatched. Per germline, CDR1 SGHAT and CDR2 FQNNGV. The CDR3 has 17 amino acids. The CDR3 nucleotides read TGTGCCAGCAGCCCCCGGACTAGCGGGAGGAGCTCCTACGAGCAGTACGTC. It translates to CASSPRTSGRSSYEQYV.

This clonotype occurred a few times. The chain employs TRBV6-1 and TRBJ2-1; 11 bases are a match to TRBD2. This CDR3 comprises 16 residues. The ends lost 5 bases at V and 9 bases at J; junction bases unmatched: 12. Germline values: CDR1 MNHNS, CDR2 SASEGT. Written as DNA, the CDR3 is TGTGCCAGCAGTCCCGGGGTAGCGGGAGGGCGGGGTGAGCAGTTCTTC. It codes for CASSPGVAGGRGEQFF.

This clonotype came up once. The rearrangement links TRBV7-9 to TRBJ1-1, with D maybe TRBD1 (6 bases). V was shortened by 6 bases and J by 8 bases, with 19 bases between the two germline ends. CDR1 and CDR2 (germline): SEHNR, FQNEAQ (reference sequence). This CDR3 comprises 14 residues. The CDR3 sequence: CASSPWRGTREAFF. The CDR3 DNA sequence: TGTGCCAGCAGTCCTTGGAGGGGGACTAGGGAAGCTTTCTTT.

This clonotype was seen once. The rearrangement links TRBV23-1 to TRBJ2-7; D unresolved. TRBV23-1 carries the ORF label, with uncertain function. V shed 7 bases and J shed 4 bases, with 2 bases lying between them. This CDR3 is built from 9 residues. This chain's CDR3 is CASIYEQYV. The CDR3 nucleotides are TGCGCCAGCATTTACGAGCAGTACGTC.

DNA of the CDR3: TGTGCCAGCAAAGGACAGTACTCCTACGAGCAGTACGTC. Translating gives CASKGQYSYEQYV. The chain joins TRBV6-6 to TRBJ2-7; D possibly corresponds to TRBD1 (6 bases). The V end was cut by 7 bases, the J end by 0 bases, with 10 bases between. This CDR3 contains 13 residues. Germline CDR1 is MNHNY and CDR2 is SVGAGI (reference sequence).

The chain uses TRBV2 and TRBJ2-4, with no clear D. CDR1 SNHLY and CDR2 FYNNEI come from the germline V gene. This CDR3 comprises 14 residues. V shed 3 bases and J shed 5 bases, with 11 bases lying between them. CDR3 in DNA: TGTGCCAGCAGTGAGGCCATCTGGGAAAACATTCAGTACTTC. Protein product: CASSEAIWENIQYF. The full variable domain, with the rest looked up from reference TRBV2 and TRBJ2-4, is EPEVTQTPSHQVTQMGQEVILRCVPISNHLYFYWYRQILGQKVEFLVSFYNNEISEKSEIFDDQFSVERPDGSNFTLKIRSTKLEDSAMYFCASSEAIWENIQYFGAGTRLSVL.

This rearrangement joins TRBV10-3 to TRBJ2-1; D possibly matches TRBD1 or TRBD2 (5 bases each). From germline, CDR1 is ENHRY and CDR2 SYGVKD. Trimming pared 1 base from V and 12 bases from J, leaving 10 bases between. The CDR3 has 12 residues. The CDR3 sequence: CAISEFGDGQFF. Here the CDR3 DNA reads TGTGCCATCAGTGAGTTTGGGGACGGGCAGTTCTTC.

The chain is built from TRBV20-1 and TRBJ2-1; TRBD2 agrees at 7 bases. The V gene end was trimmed by 1 base and the J gene end by 7 bases; junction bases not matched to a gene: 7. Germline V gene sequence: CDR1 DFQATT, CDR2 SNEGSKA (reference sequence). The CDR3 is made up of 14 amino acids. CDR3 in amino acids: CSARVVTSLNEQFF. For the CDR3, the DNA is TGCAGTGCTAGAGTTGTGACTAGCTTAAATGAGCAGTTCTTC.

This clonotype was seen only a few times. The V gene is TRBV19, the J gene TRBJ1-6; 9 positions agree with TRBD1. This CDR3 spans 16 amino acids. Germline V gene sequence: CDR1 LNHDA, CDR2 SQIVND (reference sequence). With 6 bases clipped from V and 6 bases from J, the junction kept 9 bases outside the gene matches. The CDR3, as DNA: TGTGCCAGTAGGAGCCGGGACAGGGCTCTTAATTCACCCCTCCACTTT. It specifies CASRSRDRALNSPLHF.

The chain links TRBV20-1 to TRBJ2-5; 7 bases fit TRBD1. Germline V gene lookup returns CDR1 DFQATT and CDR2 SNEGSKA (reference sequence). V lost 6 bases and J lost 4; bases outside the gene matches: 8. The CDR3 extends over 13 amino acids. CDR3 residues: CSAPRQGLETQYF. The CDR3 DNA reads as TGCAGTGCGCCGCGACAGGGTTTAGAGACCCAGTACTTC.

There are a few counts of this clonotype. The rearrangement links TRBV28 to TRBJ2-7; 9 bases agree with TRBD1. Germline CDR1 and CDR2: MDHEN and SYDVKM. Losses at the gene ends were 2 bases for V and 0 bases for J; bases not matched to a gene: 2. The CDR3 is 15 residues long. The CDR3 sequence: CASSLGQGNSYEQYV. The DNA of the CDR3 is TGTGCCAGCAGTTTAGGACAGGGGAACTCCTACGAGCAGTACGTC.

The chain joins TRBV9 to TRBJ2-1, with 13 bases that match TRBD2. V shed 4 bases, J shed 0 bases, and the junction held 4 bases outside the gene matches. The CDR3 loop spans 17 amino acids. Per germline, CDR1 SGDLS and CDR2 YYNGEE. The CDR3 is CASSSRLAGGSYNEQFF. The CDR3 nucleotides are TGTGCCAGCAGCTCCCGACTAGCGGGGGGCTCCTACAATGAGCAGTTCTTC.

This clonotype appeared a few times. The gene calls are TRBV5-1 and TRBJ2-1; TRBD2 is a possible D gene (6 bases). Germline assignment: CDR1 SGHRS and CDR2 YFSETQ. The CDR3 runs 15 residues. The V and J ends lost 4 bases and 1 base respectively, with 12 bases between them. CDR3 DNA: TGCGCCAGCAGCCTAGCGCGTAGGTCCTACAATGAGCAGTTCTTC. Its translation is CASSLARRSYNEQFF.